What follows are 4 T cell receptor beta chains derived from one specimen sequenced in a study of early T cells in non-severe SARS-CoV-2 infection. MiXCR, run by TCRdb on the 5' RACE reads, gives a single entry per CDR3 protein. The sample lists about 100,000 distinct CDR3 sequences, under 15% occurring once. Material: whole blood. The source of these receptors is an adult who was a healthcare worker with PCR-confirmed SARS-CoV-2 infection or an uninfected control (not recorded which).

This clonotype was picked up many times. V is TRBV29-1 and J is TRBJ2-3, with D uncertain. The CDR3 consists of 12 residues. Germline assignment: CDR1 SQVTM and CDR2 ANQGSEA. The CDR3 is CTLLDGTDTQYF. The CDR3, as DNA: TGCACCCTACTCGACGGCACAGATACGCAGTATTTT.

There are many counts of this clonotype. CDR3 coding DNA: TGCGCCAGCAGTGAGAACTTAGGACAGCAGTACTTC. Encoded protein: CASSENLGQQYF. This rearrangement joins TRBV10-1 to TRBJ2-7; no clear D. Trimming cost V 2 bases and J 8 bases, with 10 bases left between them. The germline CDR1 and CDR2 sequences are WNHNN and SYGVQD (reference sequence). The CDR3 extends over 12 amino acids.

The gene calls are TRBV20-1 and TRBJ2-3; TRBD1 aligns across 7 bases. Unmatched junction bases numbered 15, after V lost 6 bases and J lost 6 bases. The CDR3 runs to 15 residues. CDR1 is DFQATT and CDR2 is SNEGSKA in the germline V gene (reference sequence). CDR3 coding DNA: TGCAGTGCCCACAGTACGGGACAGATTTTCGATACGCAGTATTTT. Translated, it gives CSAHSTGQIFDTQYF.

This clonotype was detected only a few times. The gene calls are TRBV13 and TRBJ2-5; TRBD2 is a possible D gene (5 bases). V lost 4 bases, J lost 0 bases, and 9 bases lay in between. The CDR3 runs to 14 residues. CDR1 is PRHDT, CDR2 FYEKMQ, per germline (reference sequence). The CDR3 DNA is TGTGCCAGCAGCTCGACTATTAACCAAGAGACCCAGTACTTC. This sequence encodes CASSSTINQETQYF.